The source of this T cell receptor beta chain is a study of CD8+ T cells in alopecia areata. Treatment in this sample: oral pan-JAK inhibitor, 5-10 mg twice daily. The V gene's germline CDR1 is LNHDA and CDR2 SQIVND (reference sequence). The CDR3 covers 15 residues. With 6 bases removed from V and 1 base from J, the gap between germline ends came to 15 bases. RNA was extracted and reverse transcribed into cDNA as the sequencing template. Clones were read by immunoSEQ multiplex PCR, and TCRdb kept only the in-frame ones, dropping some. The repertoire holds about 220,000 clones, with under 60% as singletons.

This clonotype was obtained from a human donor with alopecia areata. This material consisted of CD4+ T cells sorted from blood, taken at week 4, from a patient treated with tofacitinib. The chain couples TRBV19 to TRBJ1-1; D gene uncertain. The DNA for the CDR3 is TGTGCCAGTAGGCACTCGAGGGCAAGGAACACTGAAGCTTTCTTT. It encodes CASRHSRARNTEAFF.